This T cell receptor (beta chain) was identified in a study of chemoradiotherapy in HPV16-positive cancers. As for the study in general: Two HPV16-positive patients' cells yielded candidate HPV-specific clones and common motifs. Study-wide results and limits: In HPV16-positive patients, HPV-responsive T-cell expansion tracked better recurrence-free survival.

A remark on this clone: Its target is unknown.

Here immunoSEQ multiplex PCR was the method, and the copy in TCRdb shows in-frame clones only, minus some. Counted here are 9,500 to 15,000 clones, around 86% occurring once; the ten biggest clones make up around 5%. V lost 1 base and J lost 9; bases outside the gene matches: 1. The CDR3 runs to 12 residues. Germline V CDR1 and CDR2: SGHVS, FNYEAQ. Sequences were derived from blood, sampled from a patient who underwent chemoradiotherapy. The gene calls are TRBV7-6 and TRBJ1-1; 8 nucleotides line up with TRBD1. The receptor comes from a human donor with HPV-associated anogenital cancer. CDR3 coding DNA: TGTGCCAGCAGCTTAGGCAGGGGGCAAGCTTTCTTT. Its translation is CASSLGRGQAFF.